This T cell receptor beta chain was sequenced in a study of post-analysis software for immune sequencing data. The overall study: Relapsing-remitting, secondary progressive and progressive-relapsing courses of multiple sclerosis were included.

In germline, CDR1 is MNHNY, CDR2 SVGAGI (reference sequence). The V gene lost 2 bases and the J gene lost 1 base, with 15 bases spanning the gap. The length of the CDR3 is 16 residues. Study-wide results and limits: Multiple sclerosis was associated with a significant reduction in normalized Chao1 diversity relative to controls. Samples made in the same batch grouped tightly together by F measure. When patients were compared with controls, about 5 TRBV segments were more frequent, TRBV5-6, TRBV5-1 and TRBV20-1 among them.

Notes on this clonotype: The antigen remains unidentified.

Prepared TCR beta cDNA libraries contained unique molecular identifiers. TCRdb recomputed calls from the PCR reads with MiXCR, one row per CDR3 protein. The sample contains about 500,000 distinct CDR3 sequences, 45% of which appear only once. The sequence came from a girl aged 5 to 17 with multiple sclerosis. The V call is TRBV6-6, the J call TRBJ2-7; D perhaps matches TRBD2 (6 bases). Sample: blood. DNA for the CDR3: TGTGCCAGCAGTTACCCAAGGGACGGGGGATCCTACGAGCAGTACTTC. It yields the protein CASSYPRDGGSYEQYF.